Below are 27 T cell receptor beta chains sequenced from a single sample in a study of PD-1 blockade in classical Hodgkin lymphoma. The assay was immunoSEQ multiplex PCR, and TCRdb's table has in-frame clones only and misses some. This sample has roughly 70,000 clones, with 71% found just once. Every patient relapsed after autologous stem cell transplantation, and brentuximab vedotin exposure varied. The material was peripheral blood mononuclear cells (PBMCs), obtained before the second cycle of nivolumab. Every receptor here comes from a human donor with classical Hodgkin lymphoma.

The chain recombines TRBV7-2 with TRBJ1-5, with unresolved D. There are 16 residues in the CDR3. CDR1 SGHTA and CDR2 FQGNSA come from the germline V gene. Trimming removed 5 bases at V and 0 bases at J, with 14 bases between. Here the CDR3 DNA reads TGTGCCAGCAGCCCTGAACTAGTTTATAGCAATCAGCCCCAGCATTTT. The encoded protein is CASSPELVYSNQPQHF.

The rearrangement links TRBV30 to TRBJ1-5, with 8 nucleotides matching TRBD1. V trimming: 5 bases; J trimming: 4 bases; junction bases outside the gene matches: 7. In germline, CDR1 is GTSNPN, CDR2 SVGIG (reference sequence). CDR3 length: 14 amino acids. CDR3 protein: CAWAIQGANQPQHF. The DNA of the CDR3 is TGTGCCTGGGCTATCCAGGGGGCGAATCAGCCCCAGCATTTT. The full variable domain, its missing parts supplied by reference TRBV30 and TRBJ1-5, is SQTIHQWPATLVQPVGSPLSLECTVEGTSNPNLYWYRQAAGRGLQLLFYSVGIGQISSEVPQNLSASRPQDRQFILSSKKLLLSDSGFYLCAWAIQGANQPQHFGDGTRLSIL.

This clone was detected only a few times. The V call is TRBV2, the J call TRBJ1-2; D might be TRBD1 (5 bases). This CDR3 is built from 14 residues. V was trimmed by 11 bases and J by 1 base, leaving 17 bases between them. Germline CDR1 and CDR2: SNHLY and FYNNEI. CDR3 protein: CASIEQAVNYGYTF. The CDR3 nucleotides are TGTGCCTCCATAGAACAGGCAGTTAACTATGGCTACACCTTC.

The chain joins TRBV5-8 to TRBJ2-7; a weak D match, TRBD1 (6 bases). The CDR3 totals 15 residues. V lost 3 bases and J 5 bases, leaving 18 bases between the germline ends. CDR1 and CDR2 from the germline V gene are SGHTS and YDEGEE. DNA for the CDR3: TGTGCCAGCAGCTCGTACAGGGAATTGTTGGACGAGCAGTACTTC. Amino acid sequence: CASSSYRELLDEQYF.

This chain links TRBV7-6 with TRBJ1-3; a possible D gene is TRBD1 (5 bases). V was cut by 4 bases and J by 0 bases, with 10 bases left in between. This CDR3 has 15 residues. Germline assignment: CDR1 SGHVS and CDR2 FNYEAQ. DNA for the CDR3: TGTGCCAGCAGCTCTCAGGGCTCCTCTGGAAACACCATATATTTT. Residues: CASSSQGSSGNTIYF.

This sequence joins TRBV18 and TRBJ2-2; 7 bases map to TRBD1. The CDR3 has 14 amino acids. V was clipped by 3 bases and J by 8 bases; unmatched bases: 6. From germline, CDR1 is KGHSH and CDR2 LQKENI. CDR3 DNA sequence: TGTGCCAGCTCACCGGGGGACAGACCGGGGGAGCTGTTTTTT. It codes for CASSPGDRPGELFF. Combining the CDR3 with reference TRBV18 and TRBJ2-2 gives the whole variable domain NAGVMQNPRHLVRRRGQEARLRCSPMKGHSHVYWYRQLPEEGLKFMVYLQKENIIDESGMPKERFSAEFPKEGPSILRIQQVVRGDSAAYFCASSPGDRPGELFFGEGSRLTVL.

The chain joins TRBV2 to TRBJ2-5; TRBD2 is a possible D gene (5 bases). Per the germline V gene, CDR1 is SNHLY and CDR2 is FYNNEI. V was pared by 4 bases and J by 5 bases, with 11 bases between. The CDR3 sequence is 13 residues long. DNA of the CDR3: TGTGCCAGCAGTGGGCTGGGAGCGGAGACCCAGTACTTC. Amino acids: CASSGLGAETQYF. Filled out from reference TRBV2 and TRBJ2-5, the complete variable domain reads EPEVTQTPSHQVTQMGQEVILRCVPISNHLYFYWYRQILGQKVEFLVSFYNNEISEKSEIFDDQFSVERPDGSNFTLKIRSTKLEDSAMYFCASSGLGAETQYFGPGTRLLVL.

This clone appeared a few times. The V gene is TRBV11-2, the J gene TRBJ1-2; D gene ambiguous. V lost 5 bases and J lost 4, with 11 bases in between. There are 13 residues in the CDR3. Germline assignment: CDR1 SGHAT and CDR2 FQNNGV. This CDR3 is CASSLLDIYGYTF. In nucleotides, the CDR3 is TGTGCCAGCAGCCTTCTCGACATCTATGGCTACACCTTC.

The V and J genes are TRBV19 and TRBJ1-4; D not certain. Germline loops: CDR1 LNHDA, CDR2 SQIVND (reference sequence). The CDR3 is 15 amino acids. V lost 7 bases, J lost 7 bases, and 19 bases lay in between. The CDR3 nucleotides are TGTGCCAGTAAAGGACGGGGAAGTTTAGGTGAAAAACTGTTTTTT. This translates into CASKGRGSLGEKLFF.

In this sample, this clone turned up a few times. The V gene is TRBV19, the J gene TRBJ1-5; 8 bases align to TRBD1. This CDR3 region has 16 residues. CDR1 LNHDA and CDR2 SQIVND come from the germline V gene (reference sequence). Trimming cost V 3 bases and J 5 bases; bases outside gene matches: 9. CDR3 DNA: TGTGCCAGTAGTATTACTCATTACAGGGGGGATCAGCCCCAGCATTTT. This encodes CASSITHYRGDQPQHF.

The J gene is TRBJ2-2, the V gene TRBV19; the match to TRBD1 covers 7 bases. The germline CDR1 and CDR2 sequences are LNHDA and SQIVND (reference sequence). The CDR3 is 14 residues long. V lost 4 bases and J lost 4; bases outside the gene matches: 3. CDR3 coding DNA: TGTGCCAGTAGTACACGGGACAGCACCGGGGAGCTGTTTTTT. Translating it yields CASSTRDSTGELFF.

The V and J genes are TRBV27 and TRBJ2-6; D gene uncertain. V dropped 3 bases and J dropped 2 bases, with 2 bases sitting between them. The CDR3 spans 13 residues. The germline V gene encodes CDR1 MNHEY and CDR2 SMNVEV (reference sequence). The CDR3 spells CASSLAGANVLTF. The DNA of the CDR3 is TGTGCCAGCAGTTTGGCTGGGGCCAACGTCCTGACTTTC.

The chain joins TRBV9 to TRBJ1-1, with D tentatively TRBD1 (6 bases). Trimming left V 4 bases short and J 3 bases short, with 10 bases between. The CDR3 contains 13 residues. CDR1 is SGDLS, CDR2 YYNGEE, per germline. This CDR3 is CASSPRGDTEAFF. The CDR3 nucleotides are TGTGCCAGCAGCCCGAGGGGGGACACTGAAGCTTTCTTT.

This clone was seen repeatedly, ten times or more. The J gene is TRBJ1-1, the V gene TRBV30; a weak D match, TRBD1 (5 bases). The CDR3 is 13 residues long. Germline-derived CDR1 and CDR2 are GTSNPN and SVGIG (reference sequence). Trimming stripped 3 bases from V and 3 bases from J, with 11 bases between. CDR3: CAWRFLQDTEAFF. CDR3 bases: TGTGCCTGGAGGTTTCTACAGGACACTGAAGCTTTCTTT.

V is TRBV7-6 and J is TRBJ2-1; 12 bases line up with TRBD2. CDR3 length: 15 residues. Germline V lookup: CDR1 SGHVS, CDR2 FNYEAQ. J was trimmed by 5 bases and V by 2 bases; bases with no gene match: 1. The CDR3: CASSLRTSGDNEQFF. The CDR3 DNA reads as TGTGCCAGCAGCTTAAGGACTAGCGGGGACAATGAGCAGTTCTTC.

This chain uses TRBV6-5 with TRBJ1-1; 7 bases are shared with TRBD1. The J segment lost 4 bases and the V segment lost 4 bases, leaving 6 bases of the junction unmatched. CDR3 length: 14 amino acids. Germline V gene sequence: CDR1 MNHEY, CDR2 SVGAGI. The CDR3 loop reads CASSWDRPTTEAFF. The CDR3 nucleotides read TGTGCCAGCAGTTGGGACAGACCTACCACTGAAGCTTTCTTT.

The CDR3 DNA is TGTGCCAGCAGTGATTCAGGGGCCAACGTCCTGACTTTC. This encodes CASSDSGANVLTF. The V gene is TRBV28, the J gene TRBJ2-6; D gene uncertain. Germline-derived CDR1 and CDR2 are MDHEN and SYDVKM. This CDR3 has 13 amino acids. Trimming cost V 5 bases and J 4 bases, with 6 bases left between them.

V gene TRBV29-1 combines with J gene TRBJ1-1; tentatively, D is TRBD1 (6 bases). Trimming removed 4 bases from V and 5 bases from J, with 17 bases in between. Germline-derived CDR1 and CDR2 are SQVTM and ANQGSEA. The CDR3 runs 14 residues. The chain's CDR3 is CSVVRGAYITEAFF. The CDR3 DNA reads as TGCAGCGTTGTGAGGGGGGCCTACATAACTGAAGCTTTCTTT.

The chain has TRBV27 and TRBJ2-2, with unresolved D. The germline gives CDR1 MNHEY, CDR2 SMNVEV (reference sequence). V shed 0 bases and J shed 7 bases, with 9 bases lying between them. This CDR3 is 14 amino acids long. The CDR3 DNA follows: TGTGCCAGCAGTTTATCCACGTGGGGCGGGGAGCTGTTTTTT. The encoded protein is CASSLSTWGGELFF.

This clone has more than one count but fewer than ten. This chain uses TRBV7-9 with TRBJ1-3, with TRBD1 identical over 9 bases. J gave up 8 bases and V 5 bases, and 16 bases lay outside the gene matches. The CDR3 contains 17 residues. In germline, CDR1 is SEHNR, CDR2 FQNEAQ (reference sequence). The CDR3 bases are TGTGCCAGCAGCATATTCCCCAGGACAGGGGAGACGGACACCATATATTTT. Translating gives CASSIFPRTGETDTIYF.

The chain employs TRBV7-3 and TRBJ2-1, with D possibly matching TRBD2 (5 bases). The V gene's germline CDR1 is SGHTA and CDR2 FQGTGA. V gave up 0 bases and J gave up 4 bases, with 13 bases separating them. This CDR3 is built from 16 residues. The CDR3 DNA sequence: TGTGCCAGCAGCTTAACGGTGGGAGCCGATTACAATGAGCAGTTCTTC. It encodes CASSLTVGADYNEQFF.

Comments on this clone: Mismatch with germline at one junction end may stem from a read error. The chain recombines TRBV18 with TRBJ1-2; TRBD1 might be the D (5 bases). The CDR3 is made up of 12 amino acids. From germline, CDR1 is KGHSH and CDR2 LQKENI. CDR3 residues: CASSQPSGAVSF. CDR3 coding DNA: TGTGCCAGCTCACAACCGAGTGGGGCCGTTTCGTTC.

The J gene is TRBJ2-7, the V gene TRBV5-6; 7 nucleotides align to TRBD1. The J segment lost 2 bases and the V segment lost 5 bases, leaving 10 bases of the junction unmatched. This CDR3 is built from 15 residues. From germline, CDR1 is SGHDT and CDR2 YYEEEE. The CDR3, as DNA: TGTGCCAGCAGTCCTCCGGGACAGCGAGCCTACGAGCAGTACTTC. It specifies CASSPPGQRAYEQYF.

This chain links TRBV18 with TRBJ1-2; 9 bases map to TRBD1. The J segment lost 6 bases and the V segment lost 6 bases, leaving 8 bases of the junction unmatched. The CDR3 has 14 amino acids. Germline CDR1 is KGHSH and CDR2 is LQKENI. CDR3 protein: CASSPGTGLNGYTF. CDR3 bases: TGTGCCAGCTCTCCAGGGACAGGGTTGAATGGCTACACCTTC.

The chain is built from TRBV7-8 and TRBJ1-2; D possibly corresponds to TRBD1 (5 bases). V dropped 1 base and J dropped 7 bases, with 13 bases sitting between them. CDR3 size: 14 residues. CDR1 is SGHVS, CDR2 FQNEAQ, per germline. CDR3 bases: TGTGCCAGCAGCTTAGGCATGGGGGTTGGTGGCTACACCTTC. It codes for CASSLGMGVGGYTF.

The J gene is TRBJ2-5, the V gene TRBV7-9; TRBD1 is a possible D gene (6 bases). The end of the DNA aligns better with TRBJ2-7, so the J call may be wrong. Germline V CDR1 and CDR2: SEHNR, FQNEAQ (reference sequence). The CDR3 has 13 amino acids. The DNA for the CDR3 is TGTGCCAGCAGCTTAGGAGGGGGTTCCGAGCAGTACTTC. It encodes CASSLGGGSEQYF.

The genes are TRBV6-1 and TRBJ1-2, with TRBD1 identical over 9 bases. The CDR3 has 15 residues. Germline CDR1 reads MNHNS; CDR2 reads SASEGT. V dropped 6 bases and J dropped 8; count of bases not matched to a gene: 13. The CDR3 DNA reads TGTGCCAGCAGCGATACACCGGGACAGGGTACGGGCTACACCTTC. Translated, it gives CASSDTPGQGTGYTF.